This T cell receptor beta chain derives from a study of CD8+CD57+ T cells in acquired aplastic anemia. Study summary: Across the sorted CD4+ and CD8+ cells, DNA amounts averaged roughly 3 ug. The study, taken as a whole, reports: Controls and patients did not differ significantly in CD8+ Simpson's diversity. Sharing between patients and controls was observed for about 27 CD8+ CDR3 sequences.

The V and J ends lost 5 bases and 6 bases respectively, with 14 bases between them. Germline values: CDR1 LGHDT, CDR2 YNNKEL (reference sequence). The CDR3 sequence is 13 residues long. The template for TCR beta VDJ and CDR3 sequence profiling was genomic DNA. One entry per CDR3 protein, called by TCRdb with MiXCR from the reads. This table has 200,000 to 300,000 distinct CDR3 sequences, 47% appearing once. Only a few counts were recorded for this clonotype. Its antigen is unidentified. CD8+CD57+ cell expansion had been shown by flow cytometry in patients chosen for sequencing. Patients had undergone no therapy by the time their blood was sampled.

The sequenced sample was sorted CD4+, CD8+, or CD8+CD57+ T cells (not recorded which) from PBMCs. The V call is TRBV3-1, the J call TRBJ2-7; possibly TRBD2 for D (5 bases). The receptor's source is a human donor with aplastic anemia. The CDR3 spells CASSFPGTVEQYV. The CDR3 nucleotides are TGTGCCAGCAGCTTCCCGGGAACCGTCGAGCAGTACGTC.